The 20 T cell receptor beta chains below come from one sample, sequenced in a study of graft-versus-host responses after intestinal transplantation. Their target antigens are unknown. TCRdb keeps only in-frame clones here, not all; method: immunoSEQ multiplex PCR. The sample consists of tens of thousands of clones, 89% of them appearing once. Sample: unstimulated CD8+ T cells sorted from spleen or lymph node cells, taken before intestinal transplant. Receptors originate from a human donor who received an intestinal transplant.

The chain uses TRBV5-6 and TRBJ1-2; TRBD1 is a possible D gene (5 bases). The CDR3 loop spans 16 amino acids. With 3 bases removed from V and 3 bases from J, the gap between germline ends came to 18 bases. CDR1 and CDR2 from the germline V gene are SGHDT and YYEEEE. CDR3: CASSSTNWGVDYGYTF. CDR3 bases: TGTGCCAGCAGCTCGACGAACTGGGGCGTAGACTATGGCTACACCTTC.

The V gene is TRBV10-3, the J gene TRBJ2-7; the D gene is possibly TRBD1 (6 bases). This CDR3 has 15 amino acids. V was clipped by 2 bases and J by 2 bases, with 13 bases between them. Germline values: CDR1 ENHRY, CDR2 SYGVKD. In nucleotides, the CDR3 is TGTGCCATCAGTGAGAATCCGGACAGAGCCTACGAGCAGTACTTC. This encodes CAISENPDRAYEQYF.

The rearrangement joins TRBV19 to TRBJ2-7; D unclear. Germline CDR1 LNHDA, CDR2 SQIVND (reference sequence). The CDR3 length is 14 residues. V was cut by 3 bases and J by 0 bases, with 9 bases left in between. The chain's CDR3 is CASSMNPTSYEQYF. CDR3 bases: TGTGCCAGTAGTATGAATCCTACCTCCTACGAGCAGTACTTC.

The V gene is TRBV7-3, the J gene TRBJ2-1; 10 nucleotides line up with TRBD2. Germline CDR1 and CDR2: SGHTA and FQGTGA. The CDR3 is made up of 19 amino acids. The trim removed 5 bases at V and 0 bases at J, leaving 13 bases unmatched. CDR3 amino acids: CASSLSGRPGIGSYNEQFF. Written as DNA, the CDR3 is TGTGCCAGCAGCCTTAGCGGGAGGCCCGGGATTGGCTCCTACAATGAGCAGTTCTTC.

The CDR3 DNA reads TGTGCCAGTAGCAAGGACAGCCTAGAGTATGGCTACACCTTC. This encodes CASSKDSLEYGYTF. The chain has TRBV19 and TRBJ1-2; D possibly corresponds to TRBD1 (6 bases). Trimming removed 6 bases at V and 5 bases at J, with 16 bases between. Germline lookup yields CDR1 LNHDA and CDR2 SQIVND (reference sequence). This CDR3 has 14 amino acids.

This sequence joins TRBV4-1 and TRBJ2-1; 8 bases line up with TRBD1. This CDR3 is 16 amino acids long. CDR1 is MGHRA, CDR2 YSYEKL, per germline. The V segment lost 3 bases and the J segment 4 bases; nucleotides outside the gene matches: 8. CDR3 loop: CASSQDSGGVYNEQFF. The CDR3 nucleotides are TGCGCCAGCAGCCAGGACTCAGGGGGCGTATACAATGAGCAGTTCTTC.

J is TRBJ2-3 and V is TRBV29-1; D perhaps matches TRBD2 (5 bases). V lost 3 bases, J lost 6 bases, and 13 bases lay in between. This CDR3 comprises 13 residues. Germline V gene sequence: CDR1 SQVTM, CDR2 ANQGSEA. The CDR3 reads CSVEEEVGDTQYF. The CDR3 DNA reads TGCAGCGTTGAGGAGGAAGTCGGCGATACGCAGTATTTT.

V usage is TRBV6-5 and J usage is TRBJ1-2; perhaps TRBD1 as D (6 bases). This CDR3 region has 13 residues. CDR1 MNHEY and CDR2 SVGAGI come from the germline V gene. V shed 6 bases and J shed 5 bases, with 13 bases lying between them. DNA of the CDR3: TGTGCCAGCAGATCGAAGGGGGTTTATGGCTACACCTTC. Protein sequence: CASRSKGVYGYTF.

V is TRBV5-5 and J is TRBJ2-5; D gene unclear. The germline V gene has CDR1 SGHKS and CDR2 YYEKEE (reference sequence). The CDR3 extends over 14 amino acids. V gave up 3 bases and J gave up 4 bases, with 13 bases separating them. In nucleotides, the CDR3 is TGTGCCAGCAGCTCCGACGAGTCGGGAGAGACCCAGTACTTC. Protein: CASSSDESGETQYF.

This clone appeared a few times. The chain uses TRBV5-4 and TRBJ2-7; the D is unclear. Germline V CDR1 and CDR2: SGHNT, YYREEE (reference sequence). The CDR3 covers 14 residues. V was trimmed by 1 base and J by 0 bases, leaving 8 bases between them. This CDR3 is CASSLNRPSYEQYF. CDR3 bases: TGTGCCAGCAGCTTGAACAGACCCTCCTACGAGCAGTACTTC. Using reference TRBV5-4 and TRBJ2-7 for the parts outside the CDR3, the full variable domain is ETGVTQSPTHLIKTRGQQVTLRCSSQSGHNTVSWYQQALGQGPQFIFQYYREEENGRGNFPPRFSGLQFPNYSSELNVNALELDDSALYLCASSLNRPSYEQYFGPGTRLTVT.

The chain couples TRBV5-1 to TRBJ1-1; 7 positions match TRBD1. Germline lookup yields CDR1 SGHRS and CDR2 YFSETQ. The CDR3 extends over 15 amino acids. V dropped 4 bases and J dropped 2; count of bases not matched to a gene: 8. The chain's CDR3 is CASSVTGVKNTEAFF. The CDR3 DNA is TGCGCCAGCAGCGTCACAGGGGTCAAAAACACTGAAGCTTTCTTT.

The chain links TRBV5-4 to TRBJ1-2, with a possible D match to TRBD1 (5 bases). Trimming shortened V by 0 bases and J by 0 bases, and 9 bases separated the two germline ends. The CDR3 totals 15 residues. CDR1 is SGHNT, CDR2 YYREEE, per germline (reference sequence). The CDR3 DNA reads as TGTGCCAGCAGCTTGGGGGAGGGGACTAACTATGGCTACACCTTC. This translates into CASSLGEGTNYGYTF.

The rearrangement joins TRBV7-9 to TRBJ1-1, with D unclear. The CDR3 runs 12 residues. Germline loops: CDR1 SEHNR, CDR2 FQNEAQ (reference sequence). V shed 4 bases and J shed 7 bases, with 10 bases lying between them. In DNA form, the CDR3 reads TGTGCCAGCAGCTGGCAGAGACTTGAAGCTTTCTTT. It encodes CASSWQRLEAFF.

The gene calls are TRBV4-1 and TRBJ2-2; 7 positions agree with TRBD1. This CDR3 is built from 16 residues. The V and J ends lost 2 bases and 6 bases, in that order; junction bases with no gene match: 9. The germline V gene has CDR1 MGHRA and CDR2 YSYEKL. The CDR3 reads CASSQPPTGEPGELFF. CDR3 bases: TGCGCCAGCAGCCAACCCCCAACAGGGGAGCCCGGGGAGCTGTTTTTT.

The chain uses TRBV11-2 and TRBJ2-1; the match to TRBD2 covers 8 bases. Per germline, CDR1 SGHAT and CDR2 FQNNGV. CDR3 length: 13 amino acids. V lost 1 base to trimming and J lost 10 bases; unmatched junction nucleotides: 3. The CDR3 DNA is TGTGCCAGCAGCTTAGGCGGGGGGACGGAGCAGTTCTTC. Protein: CASSLGGGTEQFF.

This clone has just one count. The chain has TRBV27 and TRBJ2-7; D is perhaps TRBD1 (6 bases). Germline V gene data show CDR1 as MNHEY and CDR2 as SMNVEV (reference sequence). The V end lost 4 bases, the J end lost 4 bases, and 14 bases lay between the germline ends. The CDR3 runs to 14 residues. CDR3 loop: CASSWGQGRYEQYF. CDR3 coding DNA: TGTGCCAGCAGTTGGGGTCAGGGGCGTTACGAGCAGTACTTC.

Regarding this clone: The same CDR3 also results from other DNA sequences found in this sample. Written as DNA, the CDR3 is TGCGCCAGCAGCCAAGAGTTGGGGCAGCTCAATCAGCCCCAGCATTTT. It encodes CASSQELGQLNQPQHF. V and J are TRBV4-1 and TRBJ1-5; possible D gene TRBD1, 5 bases. The V end was cut by 0 bases, the J end by 3 bases, with 12 bases between. This CDR3 spans 16 amino acids. Germline assignment: CDR1 MGHRA and CDR2 YSYEKL.

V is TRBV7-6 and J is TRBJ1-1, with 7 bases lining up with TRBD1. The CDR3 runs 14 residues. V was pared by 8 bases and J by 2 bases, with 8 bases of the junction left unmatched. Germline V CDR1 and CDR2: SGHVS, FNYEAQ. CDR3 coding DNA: TGTGCCAGCGGAGCAGGGGGTGTAAACACTGAAGCTTTCTTT. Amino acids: CASGAGGVNTEAFF.

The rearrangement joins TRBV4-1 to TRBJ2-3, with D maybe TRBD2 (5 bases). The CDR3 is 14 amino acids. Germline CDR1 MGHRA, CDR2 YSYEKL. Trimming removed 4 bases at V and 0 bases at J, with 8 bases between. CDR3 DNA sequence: TGCGCCAGCAGCCTAGCGATTAGCACAGATACGCAGTATTTT. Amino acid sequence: CASSLAISTDTQYF.

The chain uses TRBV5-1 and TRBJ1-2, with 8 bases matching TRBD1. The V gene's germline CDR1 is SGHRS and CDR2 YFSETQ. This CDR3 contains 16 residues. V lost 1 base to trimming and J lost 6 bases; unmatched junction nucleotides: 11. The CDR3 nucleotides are TGCGCCAGCAGCTTGCAATCGGGACAGGAACGGAATGGCTACACCTTC. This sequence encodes CASSLQSGQERNGYTF. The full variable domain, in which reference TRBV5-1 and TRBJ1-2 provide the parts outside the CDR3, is KAGVTQTPRYLIKTRGQQVTLSCSPISGHRSVSWYQQTPGQGLQFLFEYFSETQRNKGNFPGRFSGRQFSNSRSEMNVSTLELGDSALYLCASSLQSGQERNGYTFGSGTRLTVV.